This TCR beta chain emerged from a study of T cell clonotyping in hematopoietic cell transplantation. Overall study results and limits: At the given depth, recipient repertoires were over 95% de novo clonotypes. CD4 and CD8 repertoire contributions could not be separated without sorting. After transplant, recipient diversity fell while pathologically expanded clonotypes grew through day 180.

This clone was seen only once. Its antigen is still unknown. This table comes from immunoSEQ multiplex PCR, and its TCRdb copy is limited to in-frame clones, with some not included. This repertoire shows approximately 70,000 clones, about 93% found once; its top ten account for about 1.5%. Germline V gene lookup returns CDR1 SGHTS and CDR2 YDEGEE. The CDR3 totals 12 residues. The ends were cut back, 4 bases at V and 4 bases at J, with 8 bases in the middle. The sample was peripheral blood mononuclear cells. This receptor was identified in a man aged 50-60 years in good health. Some clones in this sample may be carry-over from other donors' samples. The J gene is TRBJ1-2, the V gene TRBV5-8, with D unresolved. In DNA form, the CDR3 reads TGTGCCAGCAGCCCGGACTTCTATGGCTACACCTTC. This sequence encodes CASSPDFYGYTF.